The following is a T cell receptor beta chain sequence with its context. Unique molecular identifiers were used to barcode this TCRbeta library. TCRdb passed the PCR reads through MiXCR, listing each CDR3 protein once. The sample shows fewer than 700,000 distinct CDR3 sequences, roughly 23% of them seen only once. This specimen comes from a study of T-cell reconstitution after alpha-beta-depleted transplantation in children. Looked up from germline, CDR1 is DFQATT and CDR2 is SNEGSKA (reference sequence). The germline V and J ends were trimmed by 0 bases and 1 base, with 7 bases remaining between them. There are 13 residues in the CDR3.

The V and J genes are TRBV20-1 and TRBJ2-7; no reliable D call. This specimen was PBMCs, mostly from graft donor cells, taken 360 days after TCRalphabeta/CD19-depleted stem cell transplant. The sequence was collected from a boy under two years old who had a stem cell transplant for acute myeloid leukemia, so the T cells may come from the graft donor. The CDR3 coding sequence is TGCAGTGCTAGAGATATAGCTTCCTACGAGCAGTACTTC. Translation: CSARDIASYEQYF.